These T cell receptor beta chains were read from a single sample in a study of blood T cell repertoires in COVID-19. Clones were sequenced by immunoSEQ multiplex PCR, and TCRdb holds only the in-frame ones, with some missing. The sample has 150,000 to 170,000 clones, about 90% seen once; the top ten hold less than 0.6%. The sequencing input was peripheral blood. The receptors derive from a man aged 45 to 65 with acute or convalescent COVID-19. CDR3s include the opening cysteine and the closing phenylalanine or tryptophan. The size of a clone is reported for some rows only, either as once, few or many, or as a class for expanded clones.

clone size	V gene	CDR3 length	J gene	CDR3 protein
few	TRBV6-5	13	TRBJ1-2	CASSRGSNYGYTF
.	TRBV15	13	TRBJ2-7	CATSSSRGGEQYF
.	TRBV11-2	19	TRBJ2-1	CASSFGRAGTSGRWDEQFF
.	TRBV5-1	14	TRBJ1-3	CASSERHSGNTIYF
.	TRBV11-2	15	TRBJ1-1	CASSLLTGKNTEAFF
.	TRBV21-1	16	TRBJ1-1	CASSKGWRLCNTEAFF
.	TRBV7-6	15	TRBJ1-2	CASSPNPGGSYGYTF
.	TRBV11-3	14	TRBJ2-1	CASSGRGVWNEQFF
.	TRBV6-5	12	TRBJ2-5	CAGNRGGETQYF
once	TRBV29-1	14	TRBJ2-5	CSVGASGLQETQYF
.	TRBV7-8	18	TRBJ1-1	CASSFYPRFKPGQDEAFF
.	TRBV25-1	15	TRBJ2-1	CASSDPGTGDNEQFF
once	TRBV10-1	15	TRBJ2-1	CASSELGQGRIEQFF
.	TRBV7-9	18	TRBJ1-2	CASTRTGLPGHPNYGYTF
once	TRBV11-2	16	TRBJ2-1	CASTKNGVSSYNEQFF
.	TRBV27	15	TRBJ1-6	CASSRRDRENSPLHF
.	TRBV9	15	TRBJ2-1	CASSLTGTGFNEQFF
.	TRBV3-1/TRBV3-2	14	TRBJ1-2	CASSQEGQGYGYTF
.	TRBV5-6	12	TRBJ2-2	CASSPGTGELFF
few	TRBV6-5	16	TRBJ1-3	CASSYSNGGSGNTIYF
.	TRBV5-1	13	TRBJ2-1	CASSLVRYNEQFF
.	TRBV12-3/TRBV12-4	13	TRBJ2-5	CASSLSQGQTQYF
once	TRBV4-3	13	TRBJ1-2	CASSQGQGIGYTF
.	TRBV19	12	TRBJ1-1	CASLNRGTEAFF
.	TRBV5-1	15	TRBJ1-5	CASSLLGLPGQPQHF
.	TRBV5-1	17	TRBJ2-7	CASSLAETSGSSHEQYF
.	TRBV19	14	TRBJ1-6	CATWDRGLNSPLHF
once	TRBV28	17	TRBJ1-6	CASSGGSGGSYNSPLHF
.	TRBV3-1/TRBV3-2	15	TRBJ2-5	CASSQDYRGQETQYF